The 6 T cell receptor beta chains below come from one sample, sequenced in a study of blood T cell repertoires in COVID-19. This table comes from immunoSEQ multiplex PCR, and its TCRdb copy is limited to in-frame clones, with some not included. The data hold 250,000 or so clones, with 80% to 90% observed a single time. What was sequenced was peripheral blood. These receptors were collected from an older woman with acute or convalescent COVID-19.

This clone was observed a few times. The chain uses TRBV3-1 (or the pseudogene TRBV3-2) and TRBJ1-6, with 8 bases lining up with TRBD1. The junction had 12 bases not matched to a gene; V was cut back by 5 bases and J by 9 bases. This CDR3 comprises 16 residues. CDR1 and CDR2 (germline): LGHDT, YNNKEL (reference sequence). Here the CDR3 reads CASSTSSTGGSSPLHF. The CDR3 coding sequence is TGTGCCAGCAGCACATCATCCACAGGGGGGAGTTCACCCCTCCACTTT.

The chain combines TRBV9 with TRBJ2-2, with 9 bases that match TRBD1. The germline V gene has CDR1 SGDLS and CDR2 YYNGEE. J lost 0 bases, V lost 7 bases, and 4 bases had no gene match. The CDR3 contains 15 residues. In DNA, the CDR3 is TGTGCCAGCTCTTGGACAGGGGCGAACACCGGGGAGCTGTTTTTT. Protein: CASSWTGANTGELFF.

The chain links TRBV24-1 to TRBJ2-2, with 8 positions matching TRBD1. The V segment lost 2 bases and the J segment 7 bases; nucleotides outside the gene matches: 17. The CDR3 spans 19 residues. Per the germline V gene, CDR1 is KGHDR and CDR2 is SFDVKD. CDR3 sequence (DNA): TGTGCCACCAGTGATTCTAAGACAGGGGCCGGCCAGGGGTTCGGGGAGCTGTTTTTT. Its translation: CATSDSKTGAGQGFGELFF.

The chain recombines TRBV7-9 with TRBJ1-5; a possible D gene is TRBD1 (6 bases). Between the trimmed V and J ends, which lost 2 bases and 5 bases, there was a span of 13 bases. CDR3 length equals 15 residues. CDR1 is SEHNR and CDR2 is FQNEAQ in the germline V gene (reference sequence). The CDR3 region has the DNA TGTGCCAGCAGCTTAACCGGGACATTGGATCAGCCCCAGCATTTT. Its translation: CASSLTGTLDQPQHF.

This clone appeared a single time. The V and J genes are TRBV19 and TRBJ1-6, with 7 nucleotides matching TRBD1. This CDR3 has 16 residues. J lost 0 bases, V lost 3 bases, and 2 bases had no gene match. Per the germline V gene, CDR1 is LNHDA and CDR2 is SQIVND (reference sequence). The DNA of the CDR3 is TGTGCCAGTAGTATGGGACAGCACTCCTATAATTCACCCCTCCACTTT. This sequence encodes CASSMGQHSYNSPLHF.

This CDR3 is CASIRGYEQYF. DNA for the CDR3: TGTGCCAGCATTCGGGGTTACGAGCAGTACTTC. The chain employs TRBV2 and TRBJ2-7; possible D gene TRBD2, 5 bases. CDR1 SNHLY and CDR2 FYNNEI come from the germline V gene. The CDR3 runs to 11 residues. V was cut by 7 bases and J by 4 bases, with 8 bases left in between.